This T cell receptor (beta chain) is drawn from a study of blood T cell repertoires in COVID-19. How the authors handled the data: Researchers report that nucleated cell counts were estimated from reference gene primer amplification. The repertoire was sequenced with immunoSEQ multiplex PCR; TCRdb's copy has only in-frame clones and lacks some. For V, J and clone size, that table is used; D and trimming come from the DNA. Of under 200,000 clones detected, approximately 80% appear once; the ten largest clones hold 1.5% to 1.9%. There are 12 residues in the CDR3. Germline V gene lookup returns CDR1 SGDLS and CDR2 YYNGEE. Trimming took off 4 bases at V and 8 bases at J, with 12 bases between the two ends.

The sequence was collected from a human donor in a cohort sampled during active COVID-19. The chain links TRBV9 to TRBJ1-1, with D hard to call. Material for sequencing was peripheral blood. Written as DNA, the CDR3 is TGTGCCAGCAGCCAAGAGGGTTACGAAGCTTTCTTT. This translates into CASSQEGYEAFF.